This is a list of T cell receptor beta chains from one sample in a study of cytomegalovirus exposure and HLA in healthy donors. TCRdb's copy holds only in-frame clones and misses some; the assay was immunoSEQ multiplex PCR. The table lists 62,000 or so clones, about 89% of them singletons. Sequencing was done on a sample of PBMCs. The receptors originated from a man in his late teens or twenties in good health and CMV-seronegative. CDR3s include the opening cysteine and the closing phenylalanine or tryptophan. Fields, in order: clone size, V gene, J gene, CDR3 protein. Only some rows state a clone size, as once, few, many or a class for expanded clones.

clone_size: .; v_call: TRBV9; j_call: TRBJ1-5; cdr3_aa: CASSRAYGGNQPQHF
clone_size: .; v_call: TRBV18; j_call: TRBJ2-1; cdr3_aa: CASSPRTGGRNEQFF
clone_size: .; v_call: TRBV6-4; j_call: TRBJ2-7; cdr3_aa: CASSELAGGSYEQYF
clone_size: .; v_call: TRBV28; j_call: TRBJ1-6; cdr3_aa: CASSLITGVNSPLHF
clone_size: .; v_call: TRBV6-5; j_call: TRBJ1-5; cdr3_aa: CASSPGVSQPQHF
clone_size: .; v_call: TRBV6-5; j_call: TRBJ1-1; cdr3_aa: CASSFPGGPGNTEAFF
clone_size: .; v_call: TRBV13; j_call: TRBJ1-6; cdr3_aa: CASSLVGAGNSPLHF
clone_size: .; v_call: TRBV5-6; j_call: TRBJ1-2; cdr3_aa: CASSLSVYGYTF
clone_size: .; v_call: TRBV5-4; j_call: TRBJ2-7; cdr3_aa: CASSPPEGVGHEQYF
clone_size: .; v_call: TRBV11-2; j_call: TRBJ2-1; cdr3_aa: CASSPMTSGVDEQFF
clone_size: .; v_call: TRBV4-1; j_call: TRBJ2-7; cdr3_aa: CASSQDEWWRGFSYEQYF
clone_size: .; v_call: TRBV29-1; j_call: TRBJ2-2; cdr3_aa: CSALLVGQSNTGELFF
clone_size: few; v_call: TRBV10-3; j_call: TRBJ1-5; cdr3_aa: CAIRMGQGQPQHF
clone_size: .; v_call: TRBV2; j_call: TRBJ1-2; cdr3_aa: CATLVSNYGYTF
clone_size: .; v_call: TRBV2; j_call: TRBJ2-7; cdr3_aa: CASSVNSPEQYF
clone_size: .; v_call: TRBV6-6; j_call: TRBJ1-5; cdr3_aa: CASSRQGDQPQHF